This T cell receptor beta chain was documented in a study of CD8+ T cells in alopecia areata. Whole-study findings and limits: Normal scalp had lower clonality than lesional scalp, with alopecia totalis/universalis lesions showing this most strongly. Sequence data from scalp samples additionally include resident alphabeta T cells of normal skin.

Concerning this clone itself: Its cognate antigen is unknown.

In each case, RNA was isolated and then reverse transcribed into cDNA as the sequencing template. Libraries were prepared by immunoSEQ multiplex PCR; TCRdb keeps only in-frame clonotypes and omits some of them. Counted here are some 240,000 clones, 57% occurring once; the ten biggest clones make up just over 0.45%. It was from alopecia areata patients that lesional scalp punch biopsies and peripheral blood were collected. Sequencing was performed on CD4+ T cells sorted from blood, taken at week 0. The TCR originated in a human donor with alopecia areata.

The CDR3 sequence: CAWSVHIFEQFF. In DNA, the CDR3 is TGTGCCTGGAGTGTACATATATTTGAGCAGTTCTTC. The chain combines TRBV30 with TRBJ2-1, with D unclear. CDR3 length: 12 residues. V lost 0 bases to trimming and J lost 9 bases, with 9 bases between them. CDR1 GTSNPN and CDR2 SVGIG come from the germline V gene (reference sequence).